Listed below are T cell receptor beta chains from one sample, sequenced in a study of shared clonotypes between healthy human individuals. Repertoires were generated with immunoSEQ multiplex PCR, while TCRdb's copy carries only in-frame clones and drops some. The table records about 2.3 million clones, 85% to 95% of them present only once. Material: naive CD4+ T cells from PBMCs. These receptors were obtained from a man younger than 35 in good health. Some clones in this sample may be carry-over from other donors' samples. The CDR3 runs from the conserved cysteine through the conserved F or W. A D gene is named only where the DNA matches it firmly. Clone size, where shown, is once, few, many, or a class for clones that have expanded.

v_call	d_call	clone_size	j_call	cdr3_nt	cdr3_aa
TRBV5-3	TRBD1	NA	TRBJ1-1	TGTGCCAGAAGTTATGACCTTGACAGGGGGCGCCGGAATGAAGCTTTCTTT	CARSYDLDRGRRNEAFF
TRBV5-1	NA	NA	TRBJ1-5	TGCGCCAGCAGCGTCTCGACAGGTAGCAATCAGCCCCAGCATTTT	CASSVSTGSNQPQHF
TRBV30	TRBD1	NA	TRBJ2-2	TGTGCCTGGGGGACAGGGGCCGGGGAGCTGTTTTTT	CAWGTGAGELFF
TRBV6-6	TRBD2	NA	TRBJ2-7	TGTGCCAGCAGTGGACTAGCGGGAGTGTACGAGCAGTACTTC	CASSGLAGVYEQYF
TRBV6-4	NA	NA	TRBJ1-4	TGTGCCAGCAGTGTATGTAAGGAAAAACTGTTTTTT	CASSVCKEKLFF
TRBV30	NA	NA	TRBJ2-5	TGTGCCTGGAGTGACCCACTAGTTTCAGAGACCCAGTACTTC	CAWSDPLVSETQYF
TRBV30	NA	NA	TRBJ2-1	TGTGCCTGGAGTGTAATGACCTTCAATGAGCAGTTCTTC	CAWSVMTFNEQFF
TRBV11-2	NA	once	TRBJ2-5	TGTGCCAGCAGGCGACTCGGGGGCTGGGAGACCCAGTACTTC	CASRRLGGWETQYF
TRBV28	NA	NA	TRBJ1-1	TGTGCCAGCAGTTTACGGATTGGTACTGAAGCTTTCTTT	CASSLRIGTEAFF
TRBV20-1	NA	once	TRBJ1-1	TGCAGTGCTAGAGATCTCCGTGAAGCTTTCTTT	CSARDLREAFF
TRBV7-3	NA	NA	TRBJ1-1	TGTGCCAGCAGCGACTATGGAGGGAGGAACACTGAAGCTTTCTTT	CASSDYGGRNTEAFF
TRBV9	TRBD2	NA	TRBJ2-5	TGTGCCAGCAACGGACTAGCGGGCCAAGAGACCCAGTACTTC	CASNGLAGQETQYF
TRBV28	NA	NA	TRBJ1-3	TGTGCCAGCAGTTTATCCGGGGCTCCCTCTGGAAACACCATATATTTT	CASSLSGAPSGNTIYF
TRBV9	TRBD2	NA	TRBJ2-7	TGTGCCAGCAGCGTCGCTAGCGGGAGCACCTACGAGCAGTACTTC	CASSVASGSTYEQYF
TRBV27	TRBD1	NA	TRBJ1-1	TGTGCCAGCAGTTTAAGCAGGGGGACTGAAGCTTTCTTT	CASSLSRGTEAFF
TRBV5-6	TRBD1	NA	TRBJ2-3	TGTGCCAGCAGCTTGGACAGGGGTACAGATACGCAGTATTTT	CASSLDRGTDTQYF
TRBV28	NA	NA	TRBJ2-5	TGTGCCAGCAGTTTATTAGGCGCCCAGGTGGAGACCCAGTACTTC	CASSLLGAQVETQYF
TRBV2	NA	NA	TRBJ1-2	TGTGCCAGCAGTGAAGCGCTTCCCGTCAGCTACACCTTC	CASSEALPVSYTF
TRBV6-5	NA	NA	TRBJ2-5	TGTGCCAGCAGTTACTCGGGTCACGGCAATGAAGCCCAGTACTTC	CASSYSGHGNEAQYF
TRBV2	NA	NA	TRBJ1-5	TGTGCCAGCAGTCTAGGGGGGGTTAGCAATCAGCCCCAGCATTTT	CASSLGGVSNQPQHF
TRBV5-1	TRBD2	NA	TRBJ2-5	TGCGCCAGCAGCCCCGGACTAGCGGGAGTCCAAGAGACCCAGTACTTC	CASSPGLAGVQETQYF
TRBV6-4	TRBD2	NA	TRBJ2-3	TGTGCCAGCAGTGACTCGACGGGAGGGCCCCCAGATACGCAGTATTTT	CASSDSTGGPPDTQYF
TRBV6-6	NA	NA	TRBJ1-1	TGTGCCAGCAGTTACAAGGGTTTGAAGGACACTGAAGCTTTCTTT	CASSYKGLKDTEAFF
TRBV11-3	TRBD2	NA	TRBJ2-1	TGTGCCAGCAGCTTAGGTAGCGGGAGAGATGAGCAGTTCTTC	CASSLGSGRDEQFF